These 27 T cell receptor beta chains were sequenced from one sample in a study of response to subunit inactivated influenza vaccine. MiXCR was run by TCRdb on the RT-PCR reads, yielding one entry per CDR3 protein. The data contain a few hundred thousand distinct CDR3 sequences, 12% of them singletons. Sequenced material: non-naive T cells sorted from PBMCs, taken less than 15 days before vaccination. Source of these receptors: a man aged 50-59 years who received an inactivated influenza vaccine.

The chain has TRBV4-3 and TRBJ1-1; possible D gene TRBD1, 5 bases. The CDR3 loop spans 16 amino acids. Germline V gives CDR1 LGHNA, CDR2 YSLEER. The germline V and J ends were trimmed by 0 bases and 1 base, with 12 bases remaining between them. CDR3 DNA sequence: TGCGCCAGCAGCCAAGATTTTGGGGGTGAGAACACTGAAGCTTTCTTT. The encoded protein is CASSQDFGGENTEAFF.

Only a few counts were recorded for this clonotype. This rearrangement joins TRBV4-1 to TRBJ2-4, with 9 bases matching TRBD1. CDR3 length: 18 residues. Losses at the gene ends were 1 base for V and 1 base for J; bases not matched to a gene: 8. The germline CDR1 and CDR2 sequences are MGHRA and YSYEKL. This chain's CDR3 is CASSQVLGTGLAKNIQYF. CDR3 nucleotides: TGCGCCAGCAGCCAAGTATTAGGGACAGGGTTGGCCAAAAACATTCAGTACTTC.

Many counts were recorded for this clonotype. The chain employs TRBV28 and TRBJ2-3, with D tentatively TRBD2 (5 bases). There are 15 residues in the CDR3. V lost 3 bases to trimming and J lost 1 base, with 11 bases between them. Germline V gene data show CDR1 as MDHEN and CDR2 as SYDVKM. CDR3 in DNA: TGTGCCAGCAGTTTTTTTGGCGGGCGCACAGATACGCAGTATTTT. Translated: CASSFFGGRTDTQYF.

There are many counts of this clonotype. This chain connects TRBV10-3 to TRBJ1-1; possibly TRBD1 for D (5 bases). The germline V gene encodes CDR1 ENHRY and CDR2 SYGVKD. V lost 4 bases to trimming and J lost 2 bases, with 8 bases between them. CDR3 length equals 13 residues. CDR3 protein: CAISGQRNTEAFF. DNA for the CDR3: TGTGCCATCAGTGGACAGCGAAACACTGAAGCTTTCTTT.

There are many counts of this clonotype. The chain recombines TRBV7-9 with TRBJ2-1, with unresolved D. CDR1 is SEHNR and CDR2 is FQNEAQ in the germline V gene (reference sequence). Trimming left V 5 bases short and J 9 bases short, with 11 bases between. The CDR3 spans 12 residues. CDR3 amino acids: CASSPQVGEQFF. The CDR3 nucleotides are TGTGCCAGCAGCCCCCAGGTCGGTGAGCAGTTCTTC. The entire variable domain, with the rest obtained from reference TRBV7-9 and TRBJ2-1, is as follows: DTGVSQNPRHKITKRGQNVTFRCDPISEHNRLYWYRQTLGQGPEFLTYFQNEAQLEKSRLLSDRFSAERPKGSFSTLEIQRTEQGDSAMYLCASSPQVGEQFFGPGTRLTVL.

This clonotype was recorded at least ten times. V and J are TRBV24-1 and TRBJ2-3, with TRBD2 matching over 10 bases. The CDR3 has 14 residues. V dropped 6 bases and J dropped 6; count of bases not matched to a gene: 5. The V gene's germline CDR1 is KGHDR and CDR2 SFDVKD. The CDR3 is CATSLAGEADTQYF. DNA of the CDR3: TGTGCCACCAGTCTAGCGGGAGAGGCTGATACGCAGTATTTT.

The chain recombines TRBV10-3 with TRBJ2-3; possibly TRBD2 for D (5 bases). V was trimmed by 5 bases and J by 3 bases, leaving 27 bases between them. The germline V gene encodes CDR1 ENHRY and CDR2 SYGVKD. The CDR3 consists of 19 residues. The CDR3 nucleotides are TGTGCCATCAGTTCCCCCACTAGTATTAGAATGTTGATAACAGATACGCAGTATTTT. Encoded protein: CAISSPTSIRMLITDTQYF.

At least ten counts were recorded for this clonotype. This chain joins TRBV29-1 and TRBJ2-7; the match to TRBD2 covers 10 bases. Trimming took 6 bases from V and 6 from J; bases not matched to a gene: 14. CDR1 and CDR2 (germline): SQVTM, ANQGSEA. The CDR3 length is 15 residues. CDR3 loop: CSVGYGASGSSEQYF. For the CDR3, the DNA is TGCAGCGTAGGTTACGGGGCTAGCGGGAGTTCCGAGCAGTACTTC.

This clonotype was seen a handful of times. V is TRBV5-5 and J is TRBJ2-1; D is possibly TRBD2 (6 bases). The CDR3 consists of 12 residues. Germline V gives CDR1 SGHKS, CDR2 YYEKEE (reference sequence). The V end lost 4 bases, the J end lost 12 bases, and 14 bases lay between the germline ends. The CDR3 sequence is CASSTAGSLQFF. The CDR3 DNA is TGTGCCAGCAGCACGGCGGGGTCGCTGCAGTTCTTC.

This sequence joins TRBV25-1 and TRBJ1-2; 7 bases match TRBD1. The CDR3 spans 15 residues. The V and J ends lost 2 bases and 2 bases, in that order; junction bases with no gene match: 5. In germline, CDR1 is MGHDK, CDR2 SYGVNS. CDR3 residues: CASSETTGSNYGYTF. CDR3 sequence (DNA): TGTGCCAGCAGTGAAACGACAGGGTCGAACTATGGCTACACCTTC.

This clonotype has a count of ten or more. V gene TRBV7-9 combines with J gene TRBJ2-1; 14 bases line up with TRBD2. The CDR3 is 17 residues long. Unmatched junction bases numbered 9, after V lost 4 bases and J lost 7 bases. Germline V lookup: CDR1 SEHNR, CDR2 FQNEAQ (reference sequence). The CDR3 DNA follows: TGTGCCAGCAGCTCGCTGGGACTAGCGGGGGTGCGTAATGAGCAGTTCTTC. It specifies CASSSLGLAGVRNEQFF.

This clonotype has a handful of counts. The chain combines TRBV12-3 or TRBV12-4 with TRBJ2-3; 9 bases line up with TRBD1. The CDR3 length is 15 residues. The V and J ends lost 5 bases and 3 bases, in that order; junction bases with no gene match: 6. CDR3 DNA sequence: TGTGCCAGCAGTCCCGGGACAGGGAAAACAGATACGCAGTATTTT. Protein product: CASSPGTGKTDTQYF.

The V and J genes are TRBV18 and TRBJ2-3; D might be TRBD2 (5 bases). Germline loops: CDR1 KGHSH, CDR2 LQKENI. The CDR3 runs 14 residues. V was cut by 2 bases and J by 3 bases, with 9 bases left in between. CDR3 in DNA: TGTGCCAGCTCACCAGGGGAGAGGACAGATACGCAGTATTTT. Translated: CASSPGERTDTQYF.

J is TRBJ1-3 and V is TRBV20-1; no definite D call. The germline gives CDR1 DFQATT, CDR2 SNEGSKA (reference sequence). Trimming removed 6 bases at V and 4 bases at J, with 13 bases between. The CDR3 loop spans 13 amino acids. CDR3 in DNA: TGCAGTGCCTCGCGGACTGGCGGAAACACCATATATTTT. It translates to CSASRTGGNTIYF.

This clonotype showed up many times. The chain carries TRBV7-9 and TRBJ1-1; D is undetermined. Trimming took 4 bases from V and 4 from J, leaving 22 bases between them. Germline CDR1 reads SEHNR; CDR2 reads FQNEAQ (reference sequence). The CDR3 runs to 17 residues. The CDR3, as DNA: TGTGCCAGCAGCTCCTTGGGGAGGTTCGGTGAGGGCACTGAAGCTTTCTTT. Translated: CASSSLGRFGEGTEAFF.

This rearrangement joins TRBV7-3 to TRBJ1-2, with 7 bases identical to TRBD1. The germline gives CDR1 SGHTA, CDR2 FQGTGA. This CDR3 spans 16 amino acids. The V gene end was trimmed by 5 bases and the J gene end by 1 base; junction bases not matched to a gene: 10. The CDR3 loop is CASSIPGQPYNYGYTF. The CDR3 bases are TGTGCCAGCAGCATACCGGGACAGCCATATAACTATGGCTACACCTTC.

With regard to this clonotype: This may be a read error: a much more frequent sequence differs by one nucleotide. The V and J genes are TRBV12-3 or TRBV12-4 and TRBJ2-3, with D possibly called TRBD1 or TRBD2 (5 bases each). The CDR3 has 17 residues. The CDR3 reads CTSSLALGAVFTDTQYF. The CDR3 nucleotides read TGTACCAGCAGTTTAGCGCTCGGGGCAGTATTCACAGATACGCAGTATTTT.

The V call is TRBV4-1, the J call TRBJ2-3; TRBD2 matches 7 bases. V dropped 4 bases and J dropped 5; count of bases not matched to a gene: 9. The germline V gene has CDR1 MGHRA and CDR2 YSYEKL. This CDR3 region has 15 residues. This CDR3 reads CASSPSAGLGDTQYF. In DNA, the CDR3 is TGCGCCAGCAGCCCGTCAGCGGGGCTGGGAGATACGCAGTATTTT.

CDR3 DNA sequence: TGTGCCAGCAGATCACAGGGGAGGGTTCACTACGAGCAGTACTTC. The encoded protein is CASRSQGRVHYEQYF. The rearrangement joins TRBV28 to TRBJ2-7; the D call may be TRBD1 or TRBD2 (7 bases each). CDR3 length: 15 amino acids. Germline values: CDR1 MDHEN, CDR2 SYDVKM. Between the trimmed V and J ends, which lost 6 bases and 3 bases, there was a span of 18 bases.

Ten or more counts support this clonotype. The chain has TRBV7-2 and TRBJ1-2; a weak D match, TRBD1 (5 bases). This CDR3 region has 16 residues. Germline CDR1 is SGHTA and CDR2 is FQGNSA. The V and J ends lost 1 base and 4 bases respectively, with 16 bases between them. Here the CDR3 DNA reads TGTGCCAGCAGCTTAGTGATTACGGGGCGTCTCTATGGCTACACCTTC. Translated: CASSLVITGRLYGYTF.

This chain links TRBV16 with TRBJ2-1; no clear D gene. The V gene lost 0 bases and the J gene lost 1 base, with 7 bases spanning the gap. The CDR3 contains 15 residues. Germline CDR1 KGHSY, CDR2 FQNENV. The CDR3 loop reads CASSQSGLSYNEQFF. The CDR3 DNA is TGTGCCAGCAGCCAATCGGGTTTGTCCTACAATGAGCAGTTCTTC.

In its sample, this clonotype was seen a few times. The gene calls are TRBV7-2 and TRBJ1-2; D remains unclear. Germline-derived CDR1 and CDR2 are SGHTA and FQGNSA. The V gene lost 2 bases and the J gene lost 6 bases, with 13 bases spanning the gap. The length of the CDR3 is 14 residues. The CDR3: CASSLRTESNGYTF. CDR3 sequence (DNA): TGTGCCAGCAGCTTACGGACGGAGTCTAATGGCTACACCTTC.

This clonotype was counted ten times or more. This chain uses TRBV12-3 or TRBV12-4 with TRBJ2-2; tentatively, D is TRBD1 or TRBD2 (5 bases each). V was cut by 1 base and J by 0 bases, with 9 bases left in between. CDR3 length: 16 residues. CDR3 residues: CASSLGGTANTGELFF. The DNA for the CDR3 is TGTGCCAGCAGTTTAGGGGGGACGGCGAACACCGGGGAGCTGTTTTTT.

This clonotype was observed many times. The chain combines TRBV3-1 with TRBJ1-1, with 8 bases aligning to TRBD1. The CDR3 runs to 14 residues. Germline values: CDR1 LGHDT, CDR2 YNNKEL (reference sequence). J gave up 4 bases and V 5 bases, and 6 bases lay outside the gene matches. As DNA, the CDR3 is TGTGCCAGCAGCTTCGGACAGGGAAGCACTGAAGCTTTCTTT. This codes for CASSFGQGSTEAFF.

V gene TRBV6-1 combines with J gene TRBJ1-6; D is undetermined. Per germline, CDR1 MNHNS and CDR2 SASEGT. Trimming removed 6 bases from V and 0 bases from J, with 9 bases in between. The CDR3 consists of 15 residues. The CDR3 DNA reads TGTGCCAGCAGCCGCCTGAGCTCCTATAATTCACCCCTCCACTTT. Translation: CASSRLSSYNSPLHF.

The chain employs TRBV5-1 and TRBJ2-1; D ambiguous. V gave up 2 bases and J gave up 0 bases, with 12 bases separating them. The germline V gene encodes CDR1 SGHRS and CDR2 YFSETQ. The length of the CDR3 is 16 residues. In DNA form, the CDR3 reads TGCGCCAGCAGCTTTTCGTCAGCGAGCTCCTACAATGAGCAGTTCTTC. Its translation: CASSFSSASSYNEQFF. Combining the CDR3 with reference TRBV5-1 and TRBJ2-1 gives the whole variable domain KAGVTQTPRYLIKTRGQQVTLSCSPISGHRSVSWYQQTPGQGLQFLFEYFSETQRNKGNFPGRFSGRQFSNSRSEMNVSTLELGDSALYLCASSFSSASSYNEQFFGPGTRLTVL.

Many counts were recorded for this clonotype. The V call is TRBV29-1, the J call TRBJ1-5, with 10 bases aligning to TRBD1. V lost 6 bases, J lost 2 bases, and 10 bases stayed unmatched. Germline CDR1 is SQVTM and CDR2 is ANQGSEA. The CDR3 runs to 16 residues. CDR3 in amino acids: CSVLDTGTGGNQPQHF. The CDR3 DNA reads TGCAGCGTCCTGGATACCGGGACAGGGGGCAATCAGCCCCAGCATTTT.